A single sample is the source of the 25 T cell receptor beta chains below, sequenced in a study of blood T cell repertoires in COVID-19. The assay was immunoSEQ multiplex PCR, and TCRdb's table has in-frame clones only and misses some. The top ten hold around 6.8% of the sample, which has about 140,000 clones, less than 85% seen once. The sequenced material came from peripheral blood. All receptors derive from a human donor in a cohort sampled during active COVID-19.

The chain joins TRBV5-4 to TRBJ2-5, with 10 bases lining up with TRBD2. CDR3 length: 17 amino acids. The V gene's germline CDR1 is SGHNT and CDR2 YYREEE (reference sequence). V was pared by 1 base and J by 3 bases, with 9 bases of the junction left unmatched. CDR3 in amino acids: CASSLRLAGARKETQYF. CDR3 bases: TGTGCCAGCAGCTTGAGGCTAGCGGGGGCACGGAAAGAGACCCAGTACTTC.

The rearrangement uses TRBV9 and TRBJ2-5, with 12 bases matching TRBD1. V shed 2 bases and J 5 bases; nucleotides not matched to a gene: 4. Germline-derived CDR1 and CDR2 are SGDLS and YYNGEE. The CDR3 extends over 15 amino acids. The CDR3 here is CASSVTGQGAETQYF. The DNA for the CDR3 is TGTGCCAGCAGCGTCACGGGACAGGGGGCGGAGACCCAGTACTTC.

The chain carries TRBV5-1 and TRBJ1-5; weak D call: TRBD1 (5 bases). V gave up 4 bases and J gave up 0 bases, with 14 bases separating them. The CDR3 is made up of 16 amino acids. The germline V gene has CDR1 SGHRS and CDR2 YFSETQ. The CDR3 reads CASSTGGVDSNQPQHF. The CDR3 DNA reads as TGCGCCAGCAGCACCGGGGGAGTAGATAGCAATCAGCCCCAGCATTTT. Based on the CDR3 plus reference TRBV5-1 and TRBJ1-5, the full variable domain is KAGVTQTPRYLIKTRGQQVTLSCSPISGHRSVSWYQQTPGQGLQFLFEYFSETQRNKGNFPGRFSGRQFSNSRSEMNVSTLELGDSALYLCASSTGGVDSNQPQHFGDGTRLSIL.

The chain links TRBV11-3 to TRBJ2-7; 7 nucleotides line up with TRBD1. Germline lookup yields CDR1 SGHNT and CDR2 YENEEA. CDR3 size: 12 residues. V lost 5 bases and J lost 4; bases outside the gene matches: 2. In DNA, the CDR3 is TGTGCCAGCAGCAAGACAGGGTACGAGCAGTACTTC. Translation gives CASSKTGYEQYF.

Details on this clone: The sample has other DNA sequences that encode this CDR3 too. The CDR3 region is CASSLTSGSYEQYF. For the CDR3, the DNA is TGTGCCAGCAGCCTCACCTCGGGATCCTACGAGCAGTACTTC. The chain couples TRBV7-2 to TRBJ2-7, with D tentatively TRBD2 (5 bases). This CDR3 contains 14 residues. The V end was cut by 5 bases, the J end by 1 base, with 12 bases between. Germline-derived CDR1 and CDR2 are SGHTA and FQGNSA.

The chain has TRBV3-1 (or the pseudogene TRBV3-2) and TRBJ1-2; no definite D call. The CDR3 loop spans 12 amino acids. Germline V CDR1 and CDR2: LGHDT, YNNKEL (reference sequence). V was trimmed by 1 base and J by 8 bases, leaving 8 bases between them. The CDR3 reads CASSQGHGGYTF. In DNA form, the CDR3 reads TGTGCCAGCAGCCAAGGACACGGAGGCTACACCTTC.

V is TRBV5-5 and J is TRBJ1-4; TRBD1 is a possible D gene (6 bases). This CDR3 region has 15 residues. The germline CDR1 and CDR2 sequences are SGHKS and YYEKEE (reference sequence). V dropped 3 bases and J dropped 6 bases, with 15 bases sitting between them. The CDR3 DNA is TGTGCCAGCAGCTCCCAGGGGTTAAGAGATGAAAAACTGTTTTTT. Encoded protein: CASSSQGLRDEKLFF.

The chain carries TRBV5-4 and TRBJ2-3, with TRBD1 matching 10 bases. With 5 bases clipped from V and 4 bases from J, the junction kept 4 bases outside the gene matches. This CDR3 is 14 amino acids long. Germline V gives CDR1 SGHNT, CDR2 YYREEE (reference sequence). As DNA, the CDR3 is TGTGCCAGCAGTTCAGGACAGGGGGCAGATACGCAGTATTTT. It encodes CASSSGQGADTQYF.

This chain uses TRBV12-3 or TRBV12-4 with TRBJ1-6, with no clear D. Trimming took 6 bases from V and 10 from J, leaving 10 bases between them. The CDR3 totals 12 residues. CDR3 loop: CASSHTQSPLHF. CDR3 nucleotides: TGTGCCAGCAGCCACACCCAGTCACCCCTCCACTTT.

The V call is TRBV5-4, the J call TRBJ2-7, with 9 bases aligning to TRBD2. V lost 2 bases, J lost 8 bases, and 8 bases stayed unmatched. Germline V gene data show CDR1 as SGHNT and CDR2 as YYREEE (reference sequence). The CDR3 sequence is 14 residues long. CDR3 amino acids: CASSFRTSEAQQYF. CDR3 coding DNA: TGTGCCAGCAGCTTCAGGACTAGCGAAGCTCAGCAGTACTTC.

This chain connects TRBV15 to TRBJ1-2, with a weak D call TRBD1 (5 bases). The germline V and J ends were trimmed by 0 bases and 8 bases, with 19 bases remaining between them. This CDR3 region has 16 residues. Germline CDR1 LNHNV, CDR2 YYDKDF (reference sequence). The chain's CDR3 is CATSRDPGREGYGYTF. CDR3 bases: TGTGCCACCAGCAGAGATCCTGGGAGGGAGGGGTACGGCTACACCTTC.

This chain uses TRBV19 with TRBJ1-5; D not resolved. Germline CDR1 and CDR2: LNHDA and SQIVND (reference sequence). The CDR3 runs to 13 residues. Between the trimmed V and J ends, which lost 4 bases and 13 bases, there was a span of 17 bases. The CDR3: CASSNGAVGNQHF. The DNA for the CDR3 is TGTGCCAGTAGTAACGGAGCGGTCGGCAATCAGCATTTT.

The sample holds a few counts of this clone. V is TRBV18 and J is TRBJ1-3; no firm D call. V lost 8 bases to trimming and J lost 3 bases, with 14 bases between them. This CDR3 comprises 14 residues. CDR1 is KGHSH and CDR2 is LQKENI in the germline V gene. Here the CDR3 reads CASRGDSGGNTIYF. The CDR3 DNA follows: TGTGCCAGCCGAGGTGATTCGGGTGGAAACACCATATATTTT.

The rearrangement uses TRBV30 and TRBJ2-2; D unresolved. Germline V gene lookup returns CDR1 GTSNPN and CDR2 SVGIG (reference sequence). Trimming cost V 4 bases and J 6 bases, with 9 bases left between them. This CDR3 comprises 12 residues. The CDR3 DNA reads TGTGCCTGGACCCGACAACCCGGGGAGCTGTTTTTT. Its protein product is CAWTRQPGELFF.

The rearrangement uses TRBV5-6 and TRBJ2-4; unclear D gene. Germline V gene sequence: CDR1 SGHDT, CDR2 YYEEEE. Trimming took 1 base from V and 0 from J, leaving 11 bases between them. The CDR3 totals 16 residues. The CDR3 sequence is CASSLRIRLAKNIQYF. CDR3 nucleotide sequence: TGTGCCAGCAGCTTGCGTATCAGACTAGCCAAAAACATTCAGTACTTC. The full variable domain, its missing parts supplied by reference TRBV5-6 and TRBJ2-4, is DAGVTQSPTHLIKTRGQQVTLRCSPKSGHDTVSWYQQALGQGPQFIFQYYEEEERQRGNFPDRFSGHQFPNYSSELNVNALLLGDSALYLCASSLRIRLAKNIQYFGAGTRLSVL.

The rearrangement uses TRBV18 and TRBJ2-5; TRBD1 is a possible D gene (6 bases). V was trimmed by 11 bases and J by 1 base, leaving 8 bases between them. Germline loops: CDR1 KGHSH, CDR2 LQKENI. CDR3 length: 11 residues. The CDR3: CASRGQETQYF. CDR3 nucleotides: TGTGCCTCCAGGGGCCAAGAGACCCAGTACTTC.

The rearrangement links TRBV29-1 to TRBJ1-1, with TRBD1 as a possible D gene (5 bases). The CDR3 covers 13 residues. Germline assignment: CDR1 SQVTM and CDR2 ANQGSEA. The V gene lost 6 bases and the J gene lost 1 base, with 12 bases spanning the gap. The CDR3 is CSVQGVPNTEAFF. CDR3 coding DNA: TGCAGCGTGCAAGGGGTCCCGAACACTGAAGCTTTCTTT.

CDR3 protein: CASSFGVEGRDQPQHF. CDR3 DNA sequence: TGTGCCAGCAGTTTCGGGGTGGAGGGTAGGGATCAGCCCCAGCATTTT. The V call is TRBV28, the J call TRBJ1-5, with no clear D. CDR3 size: 16 residues. Germline CDR1 reads MDHEN; CDR2 reads SYDVKM. V lost 3 bases and J lost 5, with 17 bases in between. The full variable domain, completed using reference TRBV28 and TRBJ1-5, is DVKVTQSSRYLVKRTGEKVFLECVQDMDHENMFWYRQDPGLGLRLIYFSYDVKMKEKGDIPEGYSVSREKKERFSLILESASTNQTSMYLCASSFGVEGRDQPQHFGDGTRLSIL.

This sequence joins TRBV29-1 and TRBJ1-5, with 9 bases identical to TRBD1. Germline CDR1 reads SQVTM; CDR2 reads ANQGSEA. V lost 5 bases and J lost 6; bases outside the gene matches: 2. This CDR3 region has 12 residues. In DNA form, the CDR3 reads TGCAGCGTTTTGACAGGGGGTCAGCCCCAGCATTTT. The encoded protein is CSVLTGGQPQHF. Full variable domain (remainder filled in from reference TRBV29-1 and TRBJ1-5): SAVISQKPSRDICQRGTSLTIQCQVDSQVTMMFWYRQQPGQSLTLIATANQGSEATYESGFVIDKFPISRPNLTFSTLTVSNMSPEDSSIYLCSVLTGGQPQHFGDGTRLSIL.

V usage is TRBV6-6 and J usage is TRBJ1-1; D is unresolved. The germline V gene has CDR1 MNHNY and CDR2 SVGAGI (reference sequence). V was cut by 4 bases and J by 3 bases, with 9 bases left in between. The CDR3 totals 13 residues. This CDR3 is CASSSLGDTEAFF. DNA for the CDR3: TGTGCCAGCAGTTCCCTCGGGGACACTGAAGCTTTCTTT.

The genes are TRBV4-2 and TRBJ2-3; TRBD2 matches at 9 bases. The V gene's germline CDR1 is LGHNA and CDR2 YNFKEQ. Trimming removed 1 base from V and 4 bases from J; junction bases left unmatched: 21. This CDR3 comprises 21 residues. CDR3 DNA: TGTGCCAGCAGCCAAGTGGGCGGGGGGGACATATCGTTTAGAGGGGCAGATACGCAGTATTTT. Its translation: CASSQVGGGDISFRGADTQYF.

This rearrangement joins TRBV11-1 to TRBJ2-1; the D gene is possibly TRBD1 (5 bases). The CDR3 totals 16 residues. Trimming removed 0 bases at V and 4 bases at J, with 13 bases between. From germline, CDR1 is SGHAT and CDR2 FQDESV (reference sequence). The CDR3 nucleotides read TGTGCCAGCAGCTTAGCGGTTTCAGGGCCTTACAATGAGCAGTTCTTC. Translated: CASSLAVSGPYNEQFF. Looking up the rest from reference TRBV11-1 and TRBJ2-1 gives the full variable domain: EAEVAQSPRYKITEKSQAVAFWCDPISGHATLYWYRQILGQGPELLVQFQDESVVDDSQLPKDRFSAERLKGVDSTLKIQPAELGDSAMYLCASSLAVSGPYNEQFFGPGTRLTVL.

The V gene is TRBV6-5, the J gene TRBJ2-1; 7 nucleotides align to TRBD1. The CDR3 covers 13 residues. The V gene end was trimmed by 5 bases and the J gene end by 4 bases; junction bases not matched to a gene: 2. Germline V gene lookup returns CDR1 MNHEY and CDR2 SVGAGI. The chain's CDR3 is CASSPTGYNEQFF. CDR3 DNA sequence: TGTGCCAGCAGTCCGACAGGGTACAATGAGCAGTTCTTC.

As to this clone: Other DNA variants within this sample encode the same CDR3. The V call is TRBV7-2, the J call TRBJ2-7; tentatively, D is TRBD1 (6 bases). Germline CDR1 and CDR2: SGHTA and FQGNSA. The length of the CDR3 is 18 residues. V was trimmed by 1 base and J by 7 bases, leaving 26 bases between them. DNA of the CDR3: TGTGCCAGCAGCTTAGGTACCTCGGGCCGTCGCCTGGGACAAGAGCAGTACTTC. Translation gives CASSLGTSGRRLGQEQYF.

This chain joins TRBV20-1 and TRBJ1-1; D unclear. Germline V gives CDR1 DFQATT, CDR2 SNEGSKA (reference sequence). Trimming shortened V by 5 bases and J by 2 bases, and 6 bases separated the two germline ends. The CDR3 spans 11 residues. DNA for the CDR3: TGCAGTGCTTCCGTAAACACTGAAGCTTTCTTT. It translates to CSASVNTEAFF.